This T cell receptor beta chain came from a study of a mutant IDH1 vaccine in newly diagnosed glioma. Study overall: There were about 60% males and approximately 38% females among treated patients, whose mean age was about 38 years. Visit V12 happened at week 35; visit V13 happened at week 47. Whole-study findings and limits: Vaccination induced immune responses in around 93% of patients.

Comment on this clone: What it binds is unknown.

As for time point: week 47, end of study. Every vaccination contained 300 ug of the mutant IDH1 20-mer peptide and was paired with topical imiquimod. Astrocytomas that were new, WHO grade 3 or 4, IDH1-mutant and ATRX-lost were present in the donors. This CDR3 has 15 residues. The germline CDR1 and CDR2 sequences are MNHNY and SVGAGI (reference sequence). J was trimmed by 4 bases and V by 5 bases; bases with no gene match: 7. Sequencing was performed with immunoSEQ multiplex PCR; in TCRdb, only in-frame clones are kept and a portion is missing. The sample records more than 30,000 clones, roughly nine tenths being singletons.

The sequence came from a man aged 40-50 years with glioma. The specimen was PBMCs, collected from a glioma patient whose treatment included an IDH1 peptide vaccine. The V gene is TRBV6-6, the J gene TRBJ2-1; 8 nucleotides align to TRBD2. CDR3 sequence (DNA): TGTGCCAGCAGTCAAAGCGGGGGAGGGTACAATGAGCAGTTCTTC. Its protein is CASSQSGGGYNEQFF.